Presented here are 31 T cell receptor beta chains from one specimen sequenced in a study of blood T cells in healthy people across ages (dated by TCRdb to about 2015). Library preparation employed 5' RACE. Sequencing was performed on an Illumina HiSeq 2500. The second PCR ran for roughly 6 to 11 cycles and used a J-beta primer mix along with a sample-barcoded 5' primer. TCRdb took the public reads, trimmed them with fastp at Q25, ran MiXCR for clone calling and kept in-frame beta chains. Merged by CDR3 protein, the rows form single entries marked with the most common genes and DNA. The table for this sample lists 550,000 to 700,000 distinct CDR3 sequences; approximately 25% of them were counted only once. Under 20% of the sample goes to the ten largest clones. The sample taken for sequencing was blood. All receptors come from a woman aged 70-85 years in good health.

In this sample, this clonotype turned up a few times. The gene calls are TRBV20-1 and TRBJ2-3; no clear D. The CDR3 totals 13 residues. CDR1 is DFQATT and CDR2 is SNEGSKA in the germline V gene (reference sequence). Trimming took 3 bases from V and 6 from J, leaving 13 bases between them. The CDR3, as DNA: TGCAGTGCTAGGGTGGGGAATGTGGATACGCAGTATTTT. Its translation: CSARVGNVDTQYF.

This clonotype was counted a few times. This chain uses TRBV20-1 with TRBJ2-5; TRBD2 might be the D (7 bases). The CDR3 runs to 12 residues. Germline lookup yields CDR1 DFQATT and CDR2 SNEGSKA (reference sequence). As DNA, the CDR3 is TGCAGCTCCGGCAGGGGAGGGGAGACCCAGTACTTC. It is translated as CSSGRGGETQYF.

This clonotype was seen a handful of times. The chain recombines TRBV4-2 with TRBJ1-1; D is undetermined. Germline-derived CDR1 and CDR2 are LGHNA and YNFKEQ. The length of the CDR3 is 14 residues. V was cut by 1 base and J by 4 bases, with 10 bases left in between. The CDR3 DNA follows: TGTGCCAGCAGCCAAGGGCAAGTGAGCACTGAAGCTTTCTTT. Amino acids: CASSQGQVSTEAFF.

This clonotype was seen more than once but under ten times. The genes are TRBV11-2 and TRBJ2-2, with 9 nucleotides matching TRBD2. The junction had 4 bases not matched to a gene; V was cut back by 3 bases and J by 2 bases. Per germline, CDR1 SGHAT and CDR2 FQNNGV. The CDR3 spans 16 residues. CDR3 loop: CASSFVAGANTGELFF. For the CDR3, the DNA is TGTGCCAGCAGCTTTGTAGCGGGGGCCAACACCGGGGAGCTGTTTTTT.

V usage is TRBV15 and J usage is TRBJ1-2, with a tentative D call TRBD1 (5 bases). CDR1 is LNHNV and CDR2 is YYDKDF in the germline V gene (reference sequence). CDR3 length equals 15 residues. Deletions cut 3 bases from V and 4 bases from J, with 15 bases between. This chain's CDR3 is CATSRDTGGIYGYTF. The CDR3 region has the DNA TGTGCCACCAGCAGGGATACCGGGGGGATCTATGGCTACACCTTC.

This clonotype appeared a single time. The CDR3 here is CASSQDRWGGSYEQYF. The CDR3 bases are TGCGCCAGCAGCCAAGATAGGTGGGGCGGATCCTACGAGCAGTACTTC. The genes are TRBV4-3 and TRBJ2-7; tentative D call: TRBD1 (5 bases). Germline V gene lookup returns CDR1 LGHNA and CDR2 YSLEER. This CDR3 is built from 16 residues. With 0 bases removed from V and 1 base from J, the gap between germline ends came to 13 bases.

In its sample, this clonotype was seen a few times. The chain couples TRBV9 to TRBJ1-6; 7 positions match TRBD1. The junction had 8 bases not matched to a gene; V was cut back by 4 bases and J by 7 bases. Germline V gene data show CDR1 as SGDLS and CDR2 as YYNGEE. This CDR3 comprises 15 residues. The CDR3 DNA sequence: TGTGCCAGCAGCTCCCCGGGACAGAAAAATTCACCCCTCCACTTT. Its translation: CASSSPGQKNSPLHF.

This clonotype came up many times. The chain employs TRBV5-1 and TRBJ2-5; no clear D. The V gene lost 1 base and the J gene lost 2 bases, with 9 bases spanning the gap. This CDR3 contains 14 residues. CDR1 SGHRS and CDR2 YFSETQ come from the germline V gene. The CDR3, as DNA: TGCGCCAGCAGCTTGATGACGGGTCAAGAGACCCAGTACTTC. Protein sequence: CASSLMTGQETQYF.

This clonotype has a handful of counts. This sequence joins TRBV9 and TRBJ2-7; a weak D match, TRBD2 (5 bases). The end of the DNA is better explained by TRBJ2-1, so the J call may be wrong. CDR1 is SGDLS, CDR2 YYNGEE, per germline. This CDR3 contains 16 residues. The CDR3 DNA is TGTGCCAGCAGCCCGTCGACGGGGAGTGGAAACAATGAGCAGTTCTTC. As protein: CASSPSTGSGNNEQFF.

This clonotype was detected many times. The chain carries TRBV20-1 and TRBJ1-6; D gene unclear. V lost 7 bases to trimming and J lost 6 bases, with 13 bases between them. The CDR3 has 13 residues. Germline V gene sequence: CDR1 DFQATT, CDR2 SNEGSKA (reference sequence). The CDR3 loop reads CSVGFGTNSPLHF. The CDR3, as DNA: TGCAGTGTAGGTTTCGGCACTAATTCACCCCTCCACTTT.

This clonotype was counted between two and nine times. The chain couples TRBV6-6 to TRBJ2-7; 9 positions agree with TRBD2. Germline trimming cut 2 bases from V and 13 bases from J; bases unmatched to any gene: 12. In germline, CDR1 is MNHNY, CDR2 SVGAGI (reference sequence). The CDR3 extends over 14 amino acids. CDR3 in amino acids: CASSYGSGGETQYF. CDR3 bases: TGTGCCAGCAGTTACGGTAGCGGGGGAGAGACCCAATACTTC.

The chain combines TRBV9 with TRBJ2-3; no firm D call. The germline V gene has CDR1 SGDLS and CDR2 YYNGEE. This CDR3 has 14 residues. The V gene lost 0 bases and the J gene lost 6 bases, with 11 bases spanning the gap. The CDR3 DNA sequence: TGTGCCAGCAGCGTAGCTACCCCCCCGGATACGCAGTATTTT. Translation gives CASSVATPPDTQYF.

The sample holds a few counts of this clonotype. This chain connects TRBV5-1 to TRBJ2-1, with TRBD1 matching 7 bases. V was pared by 3 bases and J by 4 bases, with 4 bases of the junction left unmatched. This CDR3 is 14 amino acids long. Germline V gene lookup returns CDR1 SGHRS and CDR2 YFSETQ. The CDR3 coding sequence is TGCGCCAGCAGCTCGGGACAGCGGTACAATGAGCAGTTCTTC. Amino acid sequence: CASSSGQRYNEQFF.

This clonotype has a handful of counts. V and J are TRBV27 and TRBJ2-7, with 7 bases aligning to TRBD2. Trimming cost V 5 bases and J 2 bases; bases outside gene matches: 12. CDR3 length equals 16 residues. Germline V gene lookup returns CDR1 MNHEY and CDR2 SMNVEV (reference sequence). CDR3 nucleotide sequence: TGTGCCAGCAGTCCCCTGGGGGGGGTTAATACCTACGAGCAGTACTTC. Protein sequence: CASSPLGGVNTYEQYF.

The rearrangement links TRBV4-3 to TRBJ2-2; the D gene is possibly TRBD2 (5 bases). The CDR3 spans 15 residues. Trimming shortened V by 0 bases and J by 8 bases, and 13 bases separated the two germline ends. Germline V lookup: CDR1 LGHNA, CDR2 YSLEER. The CDR3 loop is CASSQDSGIWGELFF. In DNA, the CDR3 is TGCGCCAGCAGCCAAGATTCGGGGATATGGGGGGAGCTGTTTTTT.

A word on this clonotype: The junction shows a germline mismatch at one end, possibly a read error. The V gene is TRBV3-1, the J gene TRBJ2-3; 7 positions agree with TRBD2. Germline values: CDR1 LGHDT, CDR2 YNNKEL (reference sequence). This CDR3 is 16 amino acids long. CDR3 sequence (DNA): TGTGCCAGCGGCCAAGTAACGGGGGGAAGCACAGATACGCAGTATTTT. It specifies CASGQVTGGSTDTQYF.

The rearrangement links TRBV29-1 to TRBJ2-3; possibly TRBD2 for D (5 bases). The CDR3 consists of 14 residues. CDR1 and CDR2 from the germline V gene are SQVTM and ANQGSEA. V was shortened by 4 bases and J by 6 bases, with 17 bases between the two germline ends. The CDR3 spells CSVGAAHPSDTQYF. The CDR3 DNA is TGCAGCGTTGGAGCGGCCCATCCCTCCGATACGCAGTATTTT.

Concerning this clonotype itself: A read error may produce the germline difference seen at one junction end. V usage is TRBV9 and J usage is TRBJ2-5; 9 bases agree with TRBD1. Looked up from germline, CDR1 is SGDLS and CDR2 is YYNGEE. The CDR3 length is 13 residues. The CDR3 region has the DNA TGTGCCAGCGGGACAGGGCCCTCAGAGGCCCAGTACTTC. It yields the protein CASGTGPSEAQYF. Using reference TRBV9 and TRBJ2-5 for the parts outside the CDR3, the full variable domain is DSGVTQTPKHLITATGQRVTLRCSPRSGDLSVYWYQQSLDQGLQFLIQYYNGEERAKGNILERFSAQQFPDLHSELNLSSLELGDSALYFCASGTGPSEAQYFGPGTRLLVL.

The chain joins TRBV11-2 to TRBJ2-3, with D possibly being TRBD1 or TRBD2 (5 bases each). Germline values: CDR1 SGHAT, CDR2 FQNNGV. The CDR3 is 14 residues long. The germline V and J ends were trimmed by 4 bases and 4 bases, with 12 bases remaining between them. The CDR3 bases are TGTGCCAGCAGCTCTACTAGGGGCGCAGATACGCAGTATTTT. This encodes CASSSTRGADTQYF.

J is TRBJ2-3 and V is TRBV6-5, with D possibly TRBD2 on 5 matching bases. V was cut by 3 bases and J by 3 bases, with 13 bases left in between. The germline V gene encodes CDR1 MNHEY and CDR2 SVGAGI. This CDR3 spans 15 amino acids. The CDR3 spells CASSYLRGTTDTQYF. The DNA for the CDR3 is TGTGCCAGCAGTTATCTCCGGGGTACTACAGATACGCAGTATTTT.

The table lists this clonotype with a few counts. The CDR3 sequence: CASSISGEETQYF. The CDR3, as DNA: TGCGCCAGCAGCATAAGCGGGGAGGAGACCCAGTACTTC. V and J are TRBV5-1 and TRBJ2-5, with TRBD2 identical over 7 bases. CDR3 length equals 13 residues. The germline V gene has CDR1 SGHRS and CDR2 YFSETQ. Unmatched junction bases numbered 5, after V lost 4 bases and J lost 5 bases.

The chain links TRBV6-1 to TRBJ2-1; 12 nucleotides agree with TRBD1. J gave up 12 bases and V 11 bases, and 14 bases lay outside the gene matches. CDR1 and CDR2 from the germline V gene are MNHNS and SASEGT. This CDR3 contains 14 residues. The CDR3 spells CAGRSGTGGTRQFF. CDR3 DNA sequence: TGTGCCGGGCGCAGCGGGACAGGGGGCACCCGGCAGTTCTTC.

The V and J genes are TRBV2 and TRBJ2-2; weak D call: TRBD1 (5 bases). V shed 7 bases and J shed 3 bases, with 15 bases lying between them. CDR1 and CDR2 (germline): SNHLY, FYNNEI. This CDR3 region has 15 residues. CDR3 in amino acids: CASNTVGADTGELFF. CDR3 DNA sequence: TGTGCCAGCAATACGGTAGGGGCGGACACCGGGGAGCTGTTTTTT.

This clonotype has ten or more counts. The rearrangement uses TRBV29-1 and TRBJ2-5, with TRBD2 identical over 10 bases. The closer fit of TRBJ2-1 to the DNA end suggests the J call may be wrong. The CDR3 consists of 15 residues. Germline values: CDR1 SQVTM, CDR2 ANQGSEA. The CDR3 region is CSVAPLRLAGNEQFF. CDR3 in DNA: TGCAGCGTAGCCCCCCTTCGACTAGCGGGTAATGAGCAGTTCTTC.

The chain's CDR3 is CASSFPRGPNTGELFF. The CDR3 DNA sequence: TGTGCCAGCAGCTTCCCGCGGGGGCCGAACACCGGGGAGCTGTTTTTT. V usage is TRBV11-2 and J usage is TRBJ2-2, with D perhaps TRBD2 (7 bases). Per the germline V gene, CDR1 is SGHAT and CDR2 is FQNNGV. The V gene lost 3 bases and the J gene lost 0 bases, with 11 bases spanning the gap. The CDR3 length is 16 residues. The complete variable domain, with remaining parts taken from reference TRBV11-2 and TRBJ2-2, reads EAGVAQSPRYKIIEKRQSVAFWCNPISGHATLYWYQQILGQGPKLLIQFQNNGVVDDSQLPKDRFSAERLKGVDSTLKIQPAKLEDSAVYLCASSFPRGPNTGELFFGEGSRLTVL.

This clonotype was observed a handful of times. The rearrangement joins TRBV5-1 to TRBJ1-2; 8 bases map to TRBD1. The V gene's germline CDR1 is SGHRS and CDR2 YFSETQ. CDR3 length equals 12 residues. V shed 4 bases and J 14 bases; nucleotides not matched to a gene: 10. This CDR3 reads CASSVDGQGNTF. DNA of the CDR3: TGCGCCAGCAGCGTGGATGGACAGGGTAATACCTTC.

The chain uses TRBV27 and TRBJ2-6; D gene unclear. The CDR3 runs 15 residues. V dropped 6 bases and J dropped 3 bases, with 12 bases sitting between them. The germline V gene has CDR1 MNHEY and CDR2 SMNVEV (reference sequence). The CDR3 region has the DNA TGTGCCAGCAGACCCTTATCCGGTGGGGCCAACGTCCTGACTTTC. Its translation is CASRPLSGGANVLTF.

J is TRBJ1-1 and V is TRBV12-3 or TRBV12-4; maybe TRBD1 (5 bases). V lost 7 bases, J lost 1 base, and 13 bases lay in between. CDR3 length: 14 residues. CDR3 residues: CASKAGRENTEAFF. Written as DNA, the CDR3 is TGTGCCAGCAAAGCGGGACGGGAGAACACTGAAGCTTTCTTT.

J is TRBJ2-3 and V is TRBV20-1, with 11 bases aligning to TRBD2. Per germline, CDR1 DFQATT and CDR2 SNEGSKA (reference sequence). The CDR3 spans 15 residues. Unmatched junction bases numbered 5, after V lost 5 bases and J lost 1 base. The CDR3 sequence is CSALPLAGGTDTQYF. DNA for the CDR3: TGCAGTGCTCTTCCACTAGCGGGGGGCACAGATACGCAGTATTTT.

V is TRBV20-1 and J is TRBJ1-3, with D unresolved. The length of the CDR3 is 15 residues. The germline V gene has CDR1 DFQATT and CDR2 SNEGSKA (reference sequence). V lost 1 base to trimming and J lost 0 bases, with 10 bases between them. The CDR3 coding sequence is TGCAGTGCTAGAGCCCAGGTCCGCTCTGGAAACACCATATATTTT. Translated: CSARAQVRSGNTIYF.

This clonotype was seen ten or more times. This chain joins TRBV11-2 and TRBJ1-2; D not resolved. Germline V gives CDR1 SGHAT, CDR2 FQNNGV. The CDR3 is made up of 13 amino acids. V lost 0 bases and J 6 bases, leaving 8 bases between the germline ends. CDR3 region: CASSLDRGNGYTF. CDR3 bases: TGTGCCAGCAGCTTAGACCGGGGAAATGGCTACACCTTC.